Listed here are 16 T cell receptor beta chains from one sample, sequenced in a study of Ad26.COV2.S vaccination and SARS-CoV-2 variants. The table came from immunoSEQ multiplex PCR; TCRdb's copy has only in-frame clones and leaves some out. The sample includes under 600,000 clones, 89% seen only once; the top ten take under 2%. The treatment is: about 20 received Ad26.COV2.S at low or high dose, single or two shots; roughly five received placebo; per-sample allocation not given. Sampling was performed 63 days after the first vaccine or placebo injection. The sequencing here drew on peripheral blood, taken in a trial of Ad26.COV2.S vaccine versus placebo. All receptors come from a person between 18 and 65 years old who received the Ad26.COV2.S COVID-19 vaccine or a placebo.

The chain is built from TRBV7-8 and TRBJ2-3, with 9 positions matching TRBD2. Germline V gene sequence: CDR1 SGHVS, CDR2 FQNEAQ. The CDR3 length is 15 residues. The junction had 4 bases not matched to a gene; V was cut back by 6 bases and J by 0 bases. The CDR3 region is CASRVAGASTDTQYF. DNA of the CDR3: TGTGCCAGCAGAGTAGCGGGGGCTAGCACAGATACGCAGTATTTT.

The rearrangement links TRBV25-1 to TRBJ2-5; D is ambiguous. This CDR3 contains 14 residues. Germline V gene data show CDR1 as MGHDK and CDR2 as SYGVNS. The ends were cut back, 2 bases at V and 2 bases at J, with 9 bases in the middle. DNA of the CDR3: TGTGCCAGCAGTGAAGTGGGAAAACAAGAGACCCAGTACTTC. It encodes CASSEVGKQETQYF.

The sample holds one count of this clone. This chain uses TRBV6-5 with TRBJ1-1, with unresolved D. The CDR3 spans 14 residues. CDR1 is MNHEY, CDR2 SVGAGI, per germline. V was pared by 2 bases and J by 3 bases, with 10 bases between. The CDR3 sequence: CASSYEASYTEAFF. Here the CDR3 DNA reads TGTGCCAGCAGTTACGAGGCGTCCTACACTGAAGCTTTCTTT.

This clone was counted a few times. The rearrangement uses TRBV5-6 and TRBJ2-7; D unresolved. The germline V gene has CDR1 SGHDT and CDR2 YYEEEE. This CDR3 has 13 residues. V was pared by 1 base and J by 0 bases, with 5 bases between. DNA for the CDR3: TGTGCCAGCAGCTTGAGGGTCTCCTACGAGCAGTACTTC. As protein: CASSLRVSYEQYF.

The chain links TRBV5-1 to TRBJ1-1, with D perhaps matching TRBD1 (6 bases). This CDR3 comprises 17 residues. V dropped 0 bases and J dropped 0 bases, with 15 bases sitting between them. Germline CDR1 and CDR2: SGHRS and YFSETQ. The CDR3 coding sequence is TGCGCCAGCAGCTTGGCATGGCGGGGGGCCCTGAACACTGAAGCTTTCTTT. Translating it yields CASSLAWRGALNTEAFF. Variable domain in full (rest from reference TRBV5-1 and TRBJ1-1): KAGVTQTPRYLIKTRGQQVTLSCSPISGHRSVSWYQQTPGQGLQFLFEYFSETQRNKGNFPGRFSGRQFSNSRSEMNVSTLELGDSALYLCASSLAWRGALNTEAFFGQGTRLTVV.

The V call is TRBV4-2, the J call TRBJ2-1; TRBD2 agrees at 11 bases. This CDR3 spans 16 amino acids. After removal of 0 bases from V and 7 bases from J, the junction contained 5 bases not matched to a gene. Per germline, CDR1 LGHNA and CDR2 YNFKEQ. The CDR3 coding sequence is TGTGCCAGCAGCCAAGAAGCACTAGCGGGAGTTAATGAGCAGTTCTTC. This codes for CASSQEALAGVNEQFF.

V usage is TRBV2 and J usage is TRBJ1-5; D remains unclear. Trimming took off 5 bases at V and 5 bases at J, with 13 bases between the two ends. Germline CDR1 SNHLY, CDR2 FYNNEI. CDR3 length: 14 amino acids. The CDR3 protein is CASSRTGNDQPQHF. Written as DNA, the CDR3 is TGTGCCAGCAGTCGGACGGGAAACGATCAGCCCCAGCATTTT.

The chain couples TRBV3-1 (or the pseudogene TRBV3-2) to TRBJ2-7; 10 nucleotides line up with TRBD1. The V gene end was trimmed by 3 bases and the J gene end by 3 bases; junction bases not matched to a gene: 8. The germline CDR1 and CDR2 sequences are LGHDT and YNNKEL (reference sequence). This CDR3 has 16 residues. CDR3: CASSHRTGGLFYEQYF. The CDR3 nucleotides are TGTGCCAGCAGCCACAGGACAGGGGGGCTCTTCTACGAGCAGTACTTC.

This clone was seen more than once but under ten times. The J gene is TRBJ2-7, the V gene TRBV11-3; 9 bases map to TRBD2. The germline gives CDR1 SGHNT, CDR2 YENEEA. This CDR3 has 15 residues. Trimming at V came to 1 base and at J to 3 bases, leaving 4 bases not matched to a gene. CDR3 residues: CASSLVGREGYEQYF. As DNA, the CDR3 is TGTGCCAGCAGCTTAGTTGGGCGGGAGGGCTACGAGCAGTACTTC.

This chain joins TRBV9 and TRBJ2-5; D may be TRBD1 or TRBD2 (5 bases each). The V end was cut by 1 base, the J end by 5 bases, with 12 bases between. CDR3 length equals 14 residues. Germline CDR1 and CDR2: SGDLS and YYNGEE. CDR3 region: CASSVRGKGETQYF. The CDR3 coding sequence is TGTGCCAGCAGCGTACGGGGAAAGGGGGAGACCCAGTACTTC. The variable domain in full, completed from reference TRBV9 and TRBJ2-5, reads DSGVTQTPKHLITATGQRVTLRCSPRSGDLSVYWYQQSLDQGLQFLIQYYNGEERAKGNILERFSAQQFPDLHSELNLSSLELGDSALYFCASSVRGKGETQYFGPGTRLLVL.

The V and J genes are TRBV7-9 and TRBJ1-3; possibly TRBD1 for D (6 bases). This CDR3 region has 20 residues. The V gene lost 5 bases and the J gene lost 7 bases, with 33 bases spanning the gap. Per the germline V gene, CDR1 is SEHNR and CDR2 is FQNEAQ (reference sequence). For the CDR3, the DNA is TGTGCCAGCAGCGGGGACATTTTCTCTGGAGGGGGTACGGAGGCGAACACCATATATTTT. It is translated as CASSGDIFSGGGTEANTIYF.

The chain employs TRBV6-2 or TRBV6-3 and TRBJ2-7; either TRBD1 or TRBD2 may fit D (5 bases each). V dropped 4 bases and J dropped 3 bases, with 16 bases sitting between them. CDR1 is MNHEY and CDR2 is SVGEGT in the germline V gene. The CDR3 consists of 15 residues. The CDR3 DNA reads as TGTGCCAGCAGTTGGGGGTTAGCCCAGGGCTACGAGCAGTACTTC. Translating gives CASSWGLAQGYEQYF.

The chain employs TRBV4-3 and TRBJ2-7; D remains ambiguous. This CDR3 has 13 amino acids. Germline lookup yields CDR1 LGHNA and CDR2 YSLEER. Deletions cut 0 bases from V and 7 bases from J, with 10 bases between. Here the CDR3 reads CASSQDVSGEQYF. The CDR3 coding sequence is TGCGCCAGCAGCCAAGACGTCTCCGGGGAGCAGTACTTC.

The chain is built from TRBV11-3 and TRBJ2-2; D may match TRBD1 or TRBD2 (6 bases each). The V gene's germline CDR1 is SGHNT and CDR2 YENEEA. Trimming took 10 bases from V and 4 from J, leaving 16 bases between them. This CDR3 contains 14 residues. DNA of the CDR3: TGTGCCACTCAGAGGGGGGCGGGCACCGGGGAGCTGTTTTTT. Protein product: CATQRGAGTGELFF.

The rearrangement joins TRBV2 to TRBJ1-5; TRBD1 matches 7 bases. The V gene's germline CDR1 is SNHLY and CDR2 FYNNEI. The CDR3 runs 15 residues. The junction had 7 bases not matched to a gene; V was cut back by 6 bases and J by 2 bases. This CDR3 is CASRAKTGGNQPQHF. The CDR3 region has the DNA TGTGCCAGCAGGGCGAAAACAGGGGGCAATCAGCCCCAGCATTTT.

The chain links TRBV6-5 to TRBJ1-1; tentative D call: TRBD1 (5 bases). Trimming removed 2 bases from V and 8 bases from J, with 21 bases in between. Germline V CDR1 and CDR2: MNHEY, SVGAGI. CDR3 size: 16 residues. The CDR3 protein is CASSYRGLPGPREAFF. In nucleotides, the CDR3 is TGTGCCAGCAGTTACAGGGGACTACCGGGGCCAAGGGAAGCTTTCTTT.